The 29 T cell receptor beta chains presented below share a single source sample, sequenced in a study of blood T cell repertoires in COVID-19 (dated by TCRdb to about 2020). The library was obtained by the immunoSEQ multiplex PCR assay. The clones in this table, taken by TCRdb from immuneACCESS, are in-frame only. Not every clone is retained; where verified, under half of the shortfall comes from an unresolved V gene, and the cause of the rest is unknown. The sample yields under 150,000 clones; roughly 84% were counted once. Of the sample, less than 6% is held by the ten largest clones. Sequenced: PBMCs or T cells enriched from blood (not recorded which). The receptors here all came from a woman aged 45-60 years who had been exposed to COVID-19.

The V gene is TRBV3-1 (or the pseudogene TRBV3-2), the J gene TRBJ2-3; 11 positions match TRBD2. Germline V gives CDR1 LGHDT, CDR2 YNNKEL (reference sequence). J gave up 0 bases and V 4 bases, and 12 bases lay outside the gene matches. The CDR3 loop spans 19 amino acids. The CDR3 reads CASSLGSSGRGMSTDTQYF. CDR3 coding DNA: TGTGCCAGCAGCCTCGGGAGTAGCGGGAGGGGTATGAGCACAGATACGCAGTATTTT.

The chain couples TRBV2 to TRBJ1-2; tentatively, D is TRBD1 (6 bases). The germline CDR1 and CDR2 sequences are SNHLY and FYNNEI. Deletions cut 6 bases from V and 6 bases from J, with 17 bases between. The CDR3 has 14 amino acids. CDR3 coding DNA: TGTGCCAGCAGCACCAGGGGAGTCGGTCATGGCTACACCTTC. Amino acid sequence: CASSTRGVGHGYTF. Complete variable domain (other parts from reference TRBV2 and TRBJ1-2): EPEVTQTPSHQVTQMGQEVILRCVPISNHLYFYWYRQILGQKVEFLVSFYNNEISEKSEIFDDQFSVERPDGSNFTLKIRSTKLEDSAMYFCASSTRGVGHGYTFGSGTRLTVV.

This chain joins TRBV7-7 and TRBJ2-5, with 13 bases identical to TRBD2. This CDR3 has 15 amino acids. Looked up from germline, CDR1 is SSHAT and CDR2 is FNYEAQ (reference sequence). V gave up 5 bases and J gave up 3 bases; unmatched junction bases: 3. The CDR3 is CASSRTSGSKETQYF. The CDR3 DNA sequence: TGTGCCAGCAGCCGGACTAGCGGGAGTAAAGAGACCCAGTACTTC.

The chain has TRBV4-2 and TRBJ1-6, with unresolved D. Trimming stripped 5 bases from V and 0 bases from J, with 14 bases between. The CDR3 is made up of 17 amino acids. From germline, CDR1 is LGHNA and CDR2 YNFKEQ. CDR3 sequence reads: CASSFGLPSSYNSPLHF. Written as DNA, the CDR3 is TGTGCCAGCAGCTTTGGACTCCCGAGCTCCTATAATTCACCCCTCCACTTT.

This rearrangement joins TRBV3-1 (or the pseudogene TRBV3-2) to TRBJ2-3, with 9 nucleotides matching TRBD2. Germline V gene data show CDR1 as LGHDT and CDR2 as YNNKEL (reference sequence). CDR3 length: 16 amino acids. V shed 2 bases, J shed 0 bases, and the junction held 3 bases outside the gene matches. The CDR3 protein is CASSQQTSGSTDTQYF. DNA of the CDR3: TGTGCCAGCAGCCAACAGACTAGCGGTAGCACAGATACGCAGTATTTT.

The chain is built from TRBV6-2 or TRBV6-3 and TRBJ1-5; 7 bases match TRBD1. This CDR3 has 17 residues. V lost 4 bases and J lost 4; bases outside the gene matches: 13. Germline CDR1 reads MNHEY; CDR2 reads SVGEGT. The CDR3 DNA reads as TGTGCCAGCAGTTCTCATCAGGGGGGAGGAGGAAATCAGCCCCAGCATTTT. It translates to CASSSHQGGGGNQPQHF.

The genes are TRBV4-3 and TRBJ1-4; 7 nucleotides line up with TRBD1. Trimming removed 1 base from V and 6 bases from J; junction bases left unmatched: 5. The CDR3 spans 15 residues. CDR1 is LGHNA, CDR2 YSLEER, per germline. This CDR3 is CASSQVRQGHEKLFF. The CDR3 nucleotides are TGCGCCAGCAGCCAAGTGCGACAGGGACATGAAAAACTGTTTTTT.

The V gene is TRBV10-2, the J gene TRBJ2-3; 9 bases map to TRBD2. The germline gives CDR1 WSHSY, CDR2 SAAADI. CDR3 size: 15 residues. Trimming cost V 6 bases and J 0 bases; bases outside gene matches: 4. The CDR3 sequence is CASSLTSGSTDTQYF. In DNA, the CDR3 is TGCGCCAGCAGCTTGACTAGCGGTAGCACAGATACGCAGTATTTT.

A single count supports this clone. The chain is built from TRBV30 and TRBJ1-4, with a possible D match to TRBD1 (6 bases). CDR1 is GTSNPN and CDR2 is SVGIG in the germline V gene (reference sequence). Trimming cost V 3 bases and J 0 bases, with 17 bases left between them. CDR3 length equals 17 residues. CDR3 loop: CAWRGRGGFATNEKLFF. Here the CDR3 DNA reads TGTGCCTGGAGGGGAAGGGGGGGATTTGCAACTAATGAAAAACTGTTTTTT.

J is TRBJ1-1 and V is TRBV29-1; D remains unclear. V was shortened by 7 bases and J by 6 bases, with 15 bases between the two germline ends. The length of the CDR3 is 12 residues. Germline CDR1 SQVTM, CDR2 ANQGSEA. CDR3 protein: CSGQRGEAEAFF. The CDR3, as DNA: TGCAGCGGTCAGCGGGGAGAGGCTGAAGCTTTCTTT.

The chain uses TRBV7-8 and TRBJ2-2; 9 positions agree with TRBD2. The CDR3 totals 16 residues. Germline V gene sequence: CDR1 SGHVS, CDR2 FQNEAQ. Trimming at V came to 4 bases and at J to 5 bases, leaving 8 bases not matched to a gene. CDR3 region: CASSSISGGFTGELFF. The CDR3 DNA sequence: TGTGCCAGCAGCTCGATTAGCGGGGGCTTTACCGGGGAGCTGTTTTTT.

This chain joins TRBV2 and TRBJ2-7; tentative D call: TRBD1 (6 bases). CDR3 size: 13 residues. Trimming took off 6 bases at V and 3 bases at J, with 12 bases between the two ends. Germline CDR1 reads SNHLY; CDR2 reads FYNNEI. The DNA of the CDR3 is TGTGCCAGCAGCCGGGACACGCTCTACGAGCAGTACTTC. Encoded protein: CASSRDTLYEQYF.

The genes are TRBV7-3 and TRBJ2-3; 15 bases agree with TRBD2. The germline gives CDR1 SGHTA, CDR2 FQGTGA. V was pared by 5 bases and J by 3 bases, with 9 bases of the junction left unmatched. The CDR3 is 18 residues long. This CDR3 reads CASSRGLAGGTGTDTQYF. The CDR3 DNA follows: TGTGCCAGCAGCCGCGGACTAGCGGGGGGGACGGGGACAGATACGCAGTATTTT.

This clone came up once. The gene calls are TRBV6-6 and TRBJ1-5; the D gene is possibly TRBD1 (6 bases). There are 15 residues in the CDR3. Per germline, CDR1 MNHNY and CDR2 SVGAGI (reference sequence). V was clipped by 2 bases and J by 1 base, with 9 bases between them. Here the CDR3 reads CASSYQGQSNQPQHF. CDR3 coding DNA: TGTGCCAGCAGTTACCAAGGACAGAGCAATCAGCCCCAGCATTTT.

The chain links TRBV19 to TRBJ1-2; 11 bases align to TRBD1. This CDR3 spans 15 amino acids. The V and J ends lost 7 bases and 2 bases, in that order; junction bases with no gene match: 6. CDR1 LNHDA and CDR2 SQIVND come from the germline V gene (reference sequence). The CDR3 spells CASTAGQGANYGYTF. CDR3 coding DNA: TGTGCCAGTACGGCCGGACAGGGGGCAAACTATGGCTACACCTTC.

J is TRBJ2-7 and V is TRBV9; D may be TRBD2 (5 bases). Trimming took 2 bases from V and 2 from J, leaving 11 bases between them. The CDR3 consists of 14 residues. Germline V lookup: CDR1 SGDLS, CDR2 YYNGEE. The chain's CDR3 is CASSVAAEPYEQYF. As DNA, the CDR3 is TGTGCCAGCAGCGTGGCAGCGGAGCCCTACGAGCAGTACTTC.

The gene calls are TRBV15 and TRBJ1-2; 8 bases map to TRBD1. The V gene end was trimmed by 4 bases and the J gene end by 7 bases; junction bases not matched to a gene: 8. This CDR3 is 14 amino acids long. CDR1 and CDR2 (germline): LNHNV, YYDKDF (reference sequence). DNA for the CDR3: TGTGCCACCAGCATTCGAACGACAGGGGCTGGCTACACCTTC. Its translation: CATSIRTTGAGYTF.

The chain combines TRBV19 with TRBJ1-4; D might be TRBD1 (5 bases). From germline, CDR1 is LNHDA and CDR2 SQIVND (reference sequence). The CDR3 has 16 amino acids. Trimming stripped 3 bases from V and 8 bases from J, with 19 bases between. CDR3: CASSITRTYKEEKLFF. CDR3 DNA sequence: TGTGCCAGTAGTATCACGCGGACATATAAGGAGGAAAAACTGTTTTTT.

The V gene is TRBV4-3, the J gene TRBJ2-7, with a tentative D call TRBD1 (5 bases). CDR1 is LGHNA, CDR2 YSLEER, per germline. Between the trimmed V and J ends, which lost 1 base and 0 bases, there was a span of 13 bases. CDR3 length: 16 amino acids. The CDR3 region has the DNA TGCGCCAGCAGCCAAGCCGAAGGGGATAGCTCCTACGAGCAGTACTTC. Its protein is CASSQAEGDSSYEQYF.

The genes are TRBV18 and TRBJ2-1, with D unclear. The germline gives CDR1 KGHSH, CDR2 LQKENI. Trimming pared 3 bases from V and 8 bases from J, leaving 8 bases between. The CDR3 totals 12 residues. In DNA, the CDR3 is TGTGCCAGCTCACCTTTACGGGATGAGCAGTTCTTC. The encoded protein is CASSPLRDEQFF. Drawing the rest from reference TRBV18 and TRBJ2-1, the complete variable domain is NAGVMQNPRHLVRRRGQEARLRCSPMKGHSHVYWYRQLPEEGLKFMVYLQKENIIDESGMPKERFSAEFPKEGPSILRIQQVVRGDSAAYFCASSPLRDEQFFGPGTRLTVL.

This clone showed up just once. This chain connects TRBV11-2 to TRBJ2-6; D uncertain. CDR1 is SGHAT and CDR2 is FQNNGV in the germline V gene. CDR3 size: 15 residues. The ends were cut back, 2 bases at V and 0 bases at J, with 5 bases in the middle. For the CDR3, the DNA is TGTGCCAGCAGCTTACGGGTCTCTGGGGCCAACGTCCTGACTTTC. This gives the protein CASSLRVSGANVLTF.

Notes on this clone: The same CDR3 also results from other DNA sequences found in this sample. The chain links TRBV3-1 (or the pseudogene TRBV3-2) to TRBJ2-7; 7 bases are a match to TRBD2. The germline CDR1 and CDR2 sequences are LGHDT and YNNKEL (reference sequence). The ends lost 6 bases at V and 6 bases at J; junction bases unmatched: 14. CDR3 size: 15 residues. CDR3 residues: CASSQGTGGPSEQYF. CDR3 nucleotides: TGTGCCAGCAGTCAGGGAACGGGAGGCCCCAGCGAGCAGTACTTC.

This clone is a singleton in its sample. The gene calls are TRBV7-9 and TRBJ1-4; TRBD1 matches 8 bases. CDR1 is SEHNR and CDR2 is FQNEAQ in the germline V gene (reference sequence). Germline trimming cut 4 bases from V and 4 bases from J; bases unmatched to any gene: 5. This CDR3 contains 15 residues. DNA for the CDR3: TGTGCCAGCAGCTCCCGGGACAGGTTTAATGAAAAACTGTTTTTT. Translating it yields CASSSRDRFNEKLFF.

The V and J genes are TRBV6-1 and TRBJ1-2; 10 bases align to TRBD1. J gave up 5 bases and V 3 bases, and 3 bases lay outside the gene matches. Germline V gives CDR1 MNHNS, CDR2 SASEGT. This CDR3 is 14 amino acids long. The CDR3 spells CASSDDRGRYGYTF. The CDR3 DNA is TGTGCCAGCAGTGATGACAGGGGGCGGTATGGCTACACCTTC.

The sample holds one count of this clone. A much larger clone lies a single base off, so this may be a read error. The chain recombines TRBV5-4 with TRBJ1-4; the D is unclear. The CDR3 is 14 amino acids. Per the germline V gene, CDR1 is SGHNT and CDR2 is YYREEE (reference sequence). Written as DNA, the CDR3 is TGTGCCAACAGCTTGGGTGCAGGTAATGAAAAACTGTTTTTT. Protein: CANSLGAGNEKLFF.

The V and J genes are TRBV4-3 and TRBJ2-3; 10 nucleotides line up with TRBD2. In germline, CDR1 is LGHNA, CDR2 YSLEER. The J segment lost 2 bases and the V segment lost 1 base, leaving 6 bases of the junction unmatched. This CDR3 comprises 17 residues. DNA of the CDR3: TGCGCCAGCAGCCAAGCGCTAGCGGGGGACCTCACAGATACGCAGTATTTT. Amino acids: CASSQALAGDLTDTQYF.

This chain joins TRBV19 and TRBJ1-5; TRBD1 is a possible D gene (6 bases). The CDR3 is 15 amino acids. CDR1 is LNHDA and CDR2 is SQIVND in the germline V gene (reference sequence). Trimming left V 5 bases short and J 6 bases short, with 17 bases between. DNA for the CDR3: TGTGCCAGTAGTTCTTCATCAGGGGAAGGTCAGCCCCAGCATTTT. Translation gives CASSSSSGEGQPQHF.

This clone was seen just once. The chain uses TRBV11-2 and TRBJ2-7; TRBD2 agrees at 7 bases. Germline V gene sequence: CDR1 SGHAT, CDR2 FQNNGV. This CDR3 contains 14 residues. J lost 1 base, V lost 4 bases, and 4 bases had no gene match. The CDR3 loop is CASSYPAGSYEQYF. The CDR3, as DNA: TGTGCCAGCAGCTACCCAGCGGGATCCTACGAGCAGTACTTC. The full variable domain, in which reference TRBV11-2 and TRBJ2-7 provide the parts outside the CDR3, is EAGVAQSPRYKIIEKRQSVAFWCNPISGHATLYWYQQILGQGPKLLIQFQNNGVVDDSQLPKDRFSAERLKGVDSTLKIQPAKLEDSAVYLCASSYPAGSYEQYFGPGTRLTVT.

The J gene is TRBJ1-2, the V gene TRBV12-3 or TRBV12-4; D is undetermined. The CDR3 extends over 13 amino acids. With 3 bases removed from V and 8 bases from J, the gap between germline ends came to 13 bases. The CDR3, as DNA: TGTGCCAGCAGTTTTTCCCCAGGCAGGGGCTACACCTTC. Residues: CASSFSPGRGYTF.